This TCR beta chain was captured by sequencing in a study of blood T cell repertoires in COVID-19. V was shortened by 8 bases and J by 2 bases, with 12 bases between the two germline ends. CDR3 length: 14 amino acids. CDR1 is MNHEY and CDR2 is SVGAGI in the germline V gene. Here immunoSEQ multiplex PCR was the method, and the copy in TCRdb shows in-frame clones only, minus some. The table includes more than 100,000 clones, around nine tenths detected once. This chain uses TRBV6-5 with TRBJ2-2; D not certain. The sequenced material came from peripheral blood. This receptor was taken from a man aged 45-65 years with active or convalescent COVID-19. CDR3 region: CASVFTVNTGELFF. The CDR3 nucleotides are TGTGCCAGCGTTTTCACTGTTAACACCGGGGAGCTGTTTTTT.